Here is one T cell receptor beta chain with its context. Some clones are missing from TCRdb's copy, which holds only in-frame ones; the method was immunoSEQ multiplex PCR. Of 50,000 or so clones listed, over 85% are singletons. This specimen comes from a study of T cell changes during pregnancy in multiple sclerosis. V gave up 5 bases and J gave up 0 bases, with 18 bases separating them. The CDR3 runs 17 residues. Germline CDR1 reads MDHEN; CDR2 reads SYDVKM. The material sequenced was CD4+ T cells from peripheral blood mononuclear cells, taken before pregnancy. The chain couples TRBV28 to TRBJ2-3, with D possibly matching TRBD2 (6 bases). The sequence was obtained from a female donor with multiple sclerosis, enrolled in a pregnancy study. Here the CDR3 reads CASSPSGLGTSTDTQYF. In DNA, the CDR3 is TGTGCCAGCAGTCCCTCGGGACTTGGAACTAGCACAGATACGCAGTATTTT.